Presented here are 16 T cell receptor beta chains from one specimen sequenced in a study of blood T cell repertoires in COVID-19. This table comes from immunoSEQ multiplex PCR, and its TCRdb copy is limited to in-frame clones, with some not included. The repertoire holds roughly 86,000 clones, with around four fifths as singletons. Specimen: peripheral blood. These receptors all come from a woman in her seventies with acute or convalescent COVID-19.

This rearrangement joins TRBV29-1 to TRBJ1-1; 7 bases line up with TRBD1. V lost 5 bases and J lost 5; bases outside the gene matches: 8. CDR3 length equals 13 residues. Germline loops: CDR1 SQVTM, CDR2 ANQGSEA. The CDR3 region is CSVTGVDRTEAFF. Written as DNA, the CDR3 is TGCAGCGTTACAGGGGTAGATAGGACTGAAGCTTTCTTT.

The chain recombines TRBV11-2 with TRBJ1-1, with TRBD1 matching 7 bases. The length of the CDR3 is 11 residues. V was pared by 4 bases and J by 9 bases, with 2 bases of the junction left unmatched. CDR1 is SGHAT and CDR2 is FQNNGV in the germline V gene. The CDR3 sequence: CASSSTGKAFF. In DNA form, the CDR3 reads TGTGCCAGCAGCTCGACAGGGAAAGCTTTCTTT.

The chain joins TRBV7-9 to TRBJ2-4; tentatively, D is TRBD1 (6 bases). This CDR3 comprises 15 residues. Germline CDR1 reads SEHNR; CDR2 reads FQNEAQ (reference sequence). The germline V and J ends were trimmed by 7 bases and 1 base, with 14 bases remaining between them. DNA for the CDR3: TGTGCCAGCACGCCCTATACAGGGGCCAAAAACATTCAGTACTTC. Translation: CASTPYTGAKNIQYF.

The V call is TRBV28, the J call TRBJ2-5; TRBD2 matches 11 bases. The germline gives CDR1 MDHEN, CDR2 SYDVKM. The junction had 4 bases not matched to a gene; V was cut back by 2 bases and J by 5 bases. CDR3 size: 15 residues. The CDR3 DNA follows: TGTGCCAGCAGTTTAAGGGTAGCGGGGGGGGAGACCCAGTACTTC. This encodes CASSLRVAGGETQYF.

The rearrangement links TRBV24-1 to TRBJ2-1; D is ambiguous. The CDR3 runs 13 residues. Germline-derived CDR1 and CDR2 are KGHDR and SFDVKD. Trimming pared 5 bases from V and 1 base from J, leaving 5 bases between. This chain's CDR3 is CATSARSYNEQFF. The CDR3, as DNA: TGTGCCACCAGTGCCAGATCCTACAATGAGCAGTTCTTC.

This chain connects TRBV18 to TRBJ1-2; tentatively, D is TRBD1 (6 bases). Germline CDR1 KGHSH, CDR2 LQKENI. This CDR3 comprises 19 residues. V was clipped by 2 bases and J by 0 bases, with 22 bases between them. The CDR3 loop is CASSPDRTTLEGANYGYTF. DNA for the CDR3: TGTGCCAGCTCACCAGACAGGACAACCCTCGAGGGGGCTAACTATGGCTACACCTTC.

The chain carries TRBV6-5 and TRBJ1-4, with D tentatively TRBD1 (5 bases). V was trimmed by 0 bases and J by 4 bases, leaving 9 bases between them. This CDR3 spans 15 amino acids. Germline CDR1 reads MNHEY; CDR2 reads SVGAGI. CDR3 loop: CASSYSGANNEKLFF. The DNA for the CDR3 is TGTGCCAGCAGTTACTCAGGGGCGAATAATGAAAAACTGTTTTTT.

This clone was observed a single time. The CDR3 DNA is TGTGCCAGCAGCCAAGATACGGTCCAAGAGACCCAGTACTTC. It is translated as CASSQDTVQETQYF. This chain connects TRBV3-1 (or the pseudogene TRBV3-2) to TRBJ2-5, with no clear D. The CDR3 totals 14 residues. Germline V CDR1 and CDR2: LGHDT, YNNKEL (reference sequence). Trimming pared 0 bases from V and 1 base from J, leaving 6 bases between.

The chain uses TRBV3-1 (or the pseudogene TRBV3-2) and TRBJ1-1, with 7 bases that match TRBD1. The V gene's germline CDR1 is LGHDT and CDR2 YNNKEL (reference sequence). The CDR3 has 13 amino acids. With 8 bases clipped from V and 3 bases from J, the junction kept 6 bases outside the gene matches. Here the CDR3 DNA reads TGTGCCAGCGCGGACAGGACAGACACTGAAGCTTTCTTT. It encodes CASADRTDTEAFF.

The chain employs TRBV30 and TRBJ1-1, with 7 bases fitting TRBD1. CDR3 length equals 16 residues. Germline V gene data show CDR1 as GTSNPN and CDR2 as SVGIG (reference sequence). V shed 3 bases, J shed 0 bases, and the junction held 10 bases outside the gene matches. CDR3: CAWRGDRKVMNTEAFF. CDR3 DNA: TGTGCCTGGAGGGGGGACAGAAAAGTCATGAACACTGAAGCTTTCTTT.

This clone was observed a single time. The rearrangement uses TRBV6-5 and TRBJ1-1; D call uncertain. The CDR3 contains 13 residues. V shed 7 bases and J shed 3 bases, with 12 bases lying between them. Germline CDR1 is MNHEY and CDR2 is SVGAGI. Written as DNA, the CDR3 is TGTGCCAGCACTTTGACTGGAGACACTGAAGCTTTCTTT. This gives the protein CASTLTGDTEAFF.

The chain uses TRBV6-4 and TRBJ2-3; possibly TRBD2 for D (6 bases). CDR3 length: 14 amino acids. CDR1 is MRHNA and CDR2 is SNTAGT in the germline V gene. Trimming removed 2 bases at V and 4 bases at J, with 10 bases between. The CDR3 DNA reads TGTGCCAGCAGTGACCAGGGAGGCGCAGATACGCAGTATTTT. Translating it yields CASSDQGGADTQYF.

The chain joins TRBV11-3 to TRBJ2-3; 7 positions agree with TRBD2. Germline CDR1 SGHNT, CDR2 YENEEA. After removal of 1 base from V and 3 bases from J, the junction contained 7 bases not matched to a gene. This CDR3 contains 16 residues. In DNA form, the CDR3 reads TGTGCCAGCAGCTTAGTTCGGGGGGAGGGAACAGATACGCAGTATTTT. It specifies CASSLVRGEGTDTQYF.

In nucleotides, the CDR3 is TGCGCCAGCAGCCAACTTCCCCGACAGGGATCGGAACCCTACGAGCAGTACTTC. Translated: CASSQLPRQGSEPYEQYF. The V and J genes are TRBV4-1 and TRBJ2-7, with 7 positions matching TRBD1. Losses at the gene ends were 2 bases for V and 2 bases for J; bases not matched to a gene: 15. Germline assignment: CDR1 MGHRA and CDR2 YSYEKL. CDR3 size: 18 residues.

This sequence joins TRBV19 and TRBJ1-2; 9 bases map to TRBD1. CDR1 is LNHDA, CDR2 SQIVND, per germline (reference sequence). V trimming: 3 bases; J trimming: 6 bases; junction bases outside the gene matches: 11. The CDR3 runs to 16 residues. Here the CDR3 DNA reads TGTGCCAGTAGTATGGGACAGGGTCTGACCTCCAATGGCTACACCTTC. This encodes CASSMGQGLTSNGYTF. Looking up the rest from reference TRBV19 and TRBJ1-2 gives the full variable domain: DGGITQSPKYLFRKEGQNVTLSCEQNLNHDAMYWYRQDPGQGLRLIYYSQIVNDFQKGDIAEGYSVSREKKESFPLTVTSAQKNPTAFYLCASSMGQGLTSNGYTFGSGTRLTVV.

The rearrangement joins TRBV19 to TRBJ1-1; D is unresolved. V was trimmed by 6 bases and J by 4 bases, leaving 12 bases between them. CDR1 and CDR2 from the germline V gene are LNHDA and SQIVND (reference sequence). This CDR3 has 13 amino acids. The CDR3 here is CASRPEASTEAFF. CDR3 in DNA: TGTGCCAGTAGACCGGAGGCCTCCACTGAAGCTTTCTTT.